These 14 T cell receptor beta chains were all obtained from the same sample, sequenced in a study of cytomegalovirus exposure and HLA in healthy donors. Primers included in the PCR were 60 Vbeta and 13 Jbeta primers. Assay used: immunoSEQ multiplex PCR; TCRdb lists only in-frame clones, some missing. The sample comprises some 170,000 clones, about 80% of which are singletons, and approximately 4.5% rests with the top ten. Material for sequencing was PBMCs. The receptors derive from a man between 25 and 39 years old in good health and CMV-seronegative.

The chain links TRBV27 to TRBJ1-5; 7 nucleotides line up with TRBD1. J gave up 4 bases and V 3 bases, and 6 bases lay outside the gene matches. The CDR3 covers 15 residues. Germline-derived CDR1 and CDR2 are MNHEY and SMNVEV (reference sequence). CDR3 protein: CASSLSRTGNQPQHF. In nucleotides, the CDR3 is TGTGCCAGCAGTTTGTCCCGGACAGGAAATCAGCCCCAGCATTTT.

The chain links TRBV5-1 to TRBJ2-1; 11 positions agree with TRBD2. Trimming at V came to 0 bases and at J to 4 bases, leaving 6 bases not matched to a gene. The CDR3 loop spans 17 amino acids. Looked up from germline, CDR1 is SGHRS and CDR2 is YFSETQ. The CDR3 loop reads CASSLGPTSGSYNEQFF. As DNA, the CDR3 is TGCGCCAGCAGCTTGGGGCCCACTAGCGGGAGTTACAATGAGCAGTTCTTC. The variable domain in full, completed from reference TRBV5-1 and TRBJ2-1, reads KAGVTQTPRYLIKTRGQQVTLSCSPISGHRSVSWYQQTPGQGLQFLFEYFSETQRNKGNFPGRFSGRQFSNSRSEMNVSTLELGDSALYLCASSLGPTSGSYNEQFFGPGTRLTVL.

The rearrangement joins TRBV4-1 to TRBJ1-2; D is perhaps TRBD1 (6 bases). The CDR3 is 14 amino acids. The germline V and J ends were trimmed by 4 bases and 4 bases, with 13 bases remaining between them. Germline V lookup: CDR1 MGHRA, CDR2 YSYEKL. CDR3 in amino acids: CASSLGQNLYGYTF. Here the CDR3 DNA reads TGCGCCAGCAGCCTGGGACAAAACCTCTATGGCTACACCTTC.

The V and J genes are TRBV5-1 and TRBJ1-5; D gene uncertain. The CDR3 spans 13 residues. V dropped 0 bases and J dropped 2 bases, with 3 bases sitting between them. Germline V gene lookup returns CDR1 SGHRS and CDR2 YFSETQ. CDR3 region: CASSLAGNQPQHF. DNA of the CDR3: TGCGCCAGCAGCTTGGCCGGCAATCAGCCCCAGCATTTT.

The rearrangement joins TRBV18 to TRBJ2-1; 8 nucleotides align to TRBD2. The V and J ends lost 2 bases and 7 bases, in that order; junction bases with no gene match: 7. The CDR3 covers 15 residues. CDR1 KGHSH and CDR2 LQKENI come from the germline V gene. The CDR3 bases are TGTGCCAGCTCACCAAGTCGGGAGGGCCTAAATGAGCAGTTCTTC. It codes for CASSPSREGLNEQFF.

The chain recombines TRBV9 with TRBJ2-5, with 7 bases matching TRBD2. V was pared by 8 bases and J by 2 bases, with 9 bases of the junction left unmatched. CDR1 SGDLS and CDR2 YYNGEE come from the germline V gene. The CDR3 spans 14 residues. The CDR3 sequence: CASSSFGGQETQYF. The CDR3 coding sequence is TGTGCCAGTAGCTCATTCGGGGGGCAAGAGACCCAGTACTTC.

The chain has TRBV4-3 and TRBJ1-5; TRBD1 aligns across 8 bases. The trim removed 1 base at V and 6 bases at J, leaving 5 bases unmatched. This CDR3 is built from 15 residues. The germline V gene encodes CDR1 LGHNA and CDR2 YSLEER. The CDR3 DNA is TGCGCCAGCAGCCAAGGGACAGGGTCTGGTCAGCCCCAGCATTTT. Its protein product is CASSQGTGSGQPQHF.

This chain links TRBV5-1 with TRBJ2-7, with TRBD1 matching over 8 bases. The CDR3 sequence is 15 residues long. The trim removed 0 bases at V and 3 bases at J, leaving 5 bases unmatched. The germline gives CDR1 SGHRS, CDR2 YFSETQ. The CDR3, as DNA: TGCGCCAGCAGCTTGGCCGGACAGGGTGACTACGAGCAGTACTTC. Protein: CASSLAGQGDYEQYF.

V usage is TRBV6-6 and J usage is TRBJ1-2, with D unclear. This CDR3 is 15 amino acids long. The V gene lost 5 bases and the J gene lost 4 bases, with 17 bases spanning the gap. From germline, CDR1 is MNHNY and CDR2 SVGAGI (reference sequence). CDR3 amino acids: CASSLRRDGAYGYTF. The DNA for the CDR3 is TGTGCCAGCAGTCTCCGTCGCGACGGAGCCTATGGCTACACCTTC.

The V and J genes are TRBV28 and TRBJ1-2, with TRBD1 matching over 10 bases. The CDR3 runs 13 residues. After removal of 5 bases from V and 7 bases from J, the junction contained 4 bases not matched to a gene. Germline CDR1 MDHEN, CDR2 SYDVKM. In DNA form, the CDR3 reads TGTGCCAGCAGTAGGACAGGGGGGGCTGGCTACACCTTC. This encodes CASSRTGGAGYTF.

The chain couples TRBV9 to TRBJ2-1; TRBD2 agrees at 10 bases. Looked up from germline, CDR1 is SGDLS and CDR2 is YYNGEE. V gave up 3 bases and J gave up 0 bases; unmatched junction bases: 3. The CDR3 sequence is 16 residues long. The chain's CDR3 is CASSGPSGSSYNEQFF. CDR3 bases: TGTGCCAGCAGCGGCCCTAGCGGGAGCTCCTACAATGAGCAGTTCTTC.

The rearrangement uses TRBV18 and TRBJ1-1, with TRBD1 as a possible D gene (5 bases). Trimming stripped 1 base from V and 3 bases from J, with 12 bases between. Germline CDR1 KGHSH, CDR2 LQKENI. This CDR3 has 15 amino acids. The CDR3 sequence: CASSPLEEGYTEAFF. In DNA form, the CDR3 reads TGTGCCAGCTCACCACTTGAGGAGGGGTACACTGAAGCTTTCTTT.

This clone appeared a single time. The rearrangement links TRBV5-1 to TRBJ2-5; D may be TRBD1 (6 bases). The CDR3 has 16 amino acids. Germline-derived CDR1 and CDR2 are SGHRS and YFSETQ. Between the trimmed V and J ends, which lost 1 base and 5 bases, there was a span of 18 bases. CDR3 in amino acids: CASSLWLQGYSETQYF. CDR3 sequence (DNA): TGCGCCAGCAGCTTGTGGCTACAGGGTTACAGTGAGACCCAGTACTTC.

V and J are TRBV13 and TRBJ1-1; no firm D call. The V end lost 5 bases, the J end lost 3 bases, and 7 bases lay between the germline ends. Germline V gene sequence: CDR1 PRHDT, CDR2 FYEKMQ (reference sequence). The CDR3 runs to 12 residues. CDR3 sequence reads: CASSEGYTEAFF. The CDR3 DNA reads TGTGCCAGCAGCGAGGGTTACACTGAAGCTTTCTTT. Drawing the rest from reference TRBV13 and TRBJ1-1, the complete variable domain is AAGVIQSPRHLIKEKRETATLKCYPIPRHDTVYWYQQGPGQDPQFLISFYEKMQSDKGSIPDRFSAQQFSDYHSELNMSSLELGDSALYFCASSEGYTEAFFGQGTRLTVV.